Presented here are 2 T cell receptor beta chains from one specimen sequenced in a study of cytomegalovirus exposure and HLA in healthy donors. This PCR relied on a set of 60 Vbeta primers and 13 Jbeta primers. TCRdb's table, derived via immunoSEQ multiplex PCR, lists solely in-frame clones and lacks some. The table shows approximately 150,000 clones, with around four fifths occurring only once. The sample consisted of PBMCs. These TCRs come from a woman aged 60-70 years in good health and CMV-seropositive.

V is TRBV6-5 and J is TRBJ1-1; no definite D call. In germline, CDR1 is MNHEY, CDR2 SVGAGI. The V gene lost 6 bases and the J gene lost 1 base, with 12 bases spanning the gap. This CDR3 is 14 amino acids long. CDR3 in DNA: TGTGCCAGCAGCAAAGGACGGGGGAACACTGAAGCTTTCTTT. Its protein is CASSKGRGNTEAFF.

This chain uses TRBV10-3 with TRBJ1-4, with D possibly TRBD1 on 6 matching bases. The CDR3 length is 14 residues. The germline V gene encodes CDR1 ENHRY and CDR2 SYGVKD. The V end lost 9 bases, the J end lost 0 bases, and 11 bases lay between the germline ends. CDR3 amino acids: CAIKQGPTNEKLFF. The CDR3 bases are TGTGCCATTAAACAGGGCCCAACTAATGAAAAACTGTTTTTT.